This T cell receptor beta chain comes out of a study of vaccination and CD4 T cells after COVID-19. The CDR3 has 13 amino acids. Germline V gene lookup returns CDR1 DFQATT and CDR2 SNEGSKA (reference sequence). Trimming took 1 base from V and 3 from J, leaving 10 bases between them. Cultured CD4+ T cells had their DNA profiled by the Oncomine TCR Beta short-read assay. TCRdb itself ran the PCR reads through MiXCR, one entry per CDR3 protein. The data contain over 10,000 distinct CDR3 sequences, 45% to 55% of them singletons. Of note for this clonotype: As yet, its antigen is unknown.

Treatment here: approximately nine-day PBMC culture with coronavirus spike peptide pools or control peptides (ViraFEST assay). The receptor comes from a human donor who had recovered from COVID-19. V is TRBV20-1 and J is TRBJ2-7, with D perhaps TRBD1 or TRBD2 (5 bases each). The sequencing input was CD4+ T cells from blood, cultured in vitro. The CDR3, as DNA: TGCAGTGCTAGAGTGGGGGTTAGCTACGAGCAGTACTTC. Protein sequence: CSARVGVSYEQYF.